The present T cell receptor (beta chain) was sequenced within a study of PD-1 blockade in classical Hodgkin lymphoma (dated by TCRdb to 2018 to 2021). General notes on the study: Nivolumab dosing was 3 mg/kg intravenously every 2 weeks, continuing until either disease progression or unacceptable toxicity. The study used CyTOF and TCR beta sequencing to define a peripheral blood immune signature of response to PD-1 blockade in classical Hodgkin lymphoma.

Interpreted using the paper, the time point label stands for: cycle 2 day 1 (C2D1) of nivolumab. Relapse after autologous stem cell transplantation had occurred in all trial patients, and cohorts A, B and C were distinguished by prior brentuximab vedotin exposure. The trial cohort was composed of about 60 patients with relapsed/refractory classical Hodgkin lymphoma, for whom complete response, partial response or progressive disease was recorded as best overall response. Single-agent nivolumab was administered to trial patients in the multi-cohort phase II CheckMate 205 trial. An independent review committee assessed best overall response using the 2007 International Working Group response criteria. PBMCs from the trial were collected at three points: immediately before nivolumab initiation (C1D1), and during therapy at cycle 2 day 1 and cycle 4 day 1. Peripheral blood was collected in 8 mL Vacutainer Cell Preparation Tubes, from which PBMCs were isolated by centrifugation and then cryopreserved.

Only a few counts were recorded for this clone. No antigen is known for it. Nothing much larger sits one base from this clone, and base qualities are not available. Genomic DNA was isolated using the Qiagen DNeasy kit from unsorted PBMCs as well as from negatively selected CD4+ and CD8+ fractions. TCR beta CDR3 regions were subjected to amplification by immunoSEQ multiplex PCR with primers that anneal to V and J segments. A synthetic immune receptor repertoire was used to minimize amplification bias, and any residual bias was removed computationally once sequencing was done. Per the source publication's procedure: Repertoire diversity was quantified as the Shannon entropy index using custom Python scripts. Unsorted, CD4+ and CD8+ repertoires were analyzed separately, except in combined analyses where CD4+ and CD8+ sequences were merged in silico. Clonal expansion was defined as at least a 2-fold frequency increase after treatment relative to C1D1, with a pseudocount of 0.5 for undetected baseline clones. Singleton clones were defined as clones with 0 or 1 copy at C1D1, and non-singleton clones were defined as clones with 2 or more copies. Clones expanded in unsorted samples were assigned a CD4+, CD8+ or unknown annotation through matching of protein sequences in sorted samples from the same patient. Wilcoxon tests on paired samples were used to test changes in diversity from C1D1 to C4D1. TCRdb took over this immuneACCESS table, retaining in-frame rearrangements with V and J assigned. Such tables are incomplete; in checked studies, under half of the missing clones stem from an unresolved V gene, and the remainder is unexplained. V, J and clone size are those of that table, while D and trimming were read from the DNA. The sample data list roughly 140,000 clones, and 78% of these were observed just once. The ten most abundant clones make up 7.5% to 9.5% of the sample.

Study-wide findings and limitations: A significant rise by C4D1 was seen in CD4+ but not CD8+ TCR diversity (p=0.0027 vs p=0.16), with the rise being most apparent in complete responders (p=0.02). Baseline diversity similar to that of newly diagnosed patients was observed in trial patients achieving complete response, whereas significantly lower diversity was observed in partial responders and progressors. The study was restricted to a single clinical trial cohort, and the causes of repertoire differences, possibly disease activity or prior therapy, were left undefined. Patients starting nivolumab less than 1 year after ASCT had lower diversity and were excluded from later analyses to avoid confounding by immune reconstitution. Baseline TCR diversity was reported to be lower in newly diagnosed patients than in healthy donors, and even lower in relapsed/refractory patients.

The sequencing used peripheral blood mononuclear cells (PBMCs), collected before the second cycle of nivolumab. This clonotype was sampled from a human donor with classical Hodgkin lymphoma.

CDR3 sequence: CASTAHGQGWQPQHF. Read as DNA, the sequence is TGTGCCAGTACTGCCCATGGGCAGGGCTGGCAGCCCCAGCATTTT. The chain is assembled from TRBV19 and TRBJ1-5; the best D guess is TRBD1, with 5 bases matching. CDR1 LNHDA and CDR2 SQIVND are derived from the germline V gene (reference sequence). V loses 7 bases, J loses 7 bases, and the germline ends lie 20 bases apart. Its CDR3 holds 15 amino acids, cysteine through phenylalanine. Only the CDR3 portion is preserved as DNA: 45 bases, with reading frame beginning at the first base.